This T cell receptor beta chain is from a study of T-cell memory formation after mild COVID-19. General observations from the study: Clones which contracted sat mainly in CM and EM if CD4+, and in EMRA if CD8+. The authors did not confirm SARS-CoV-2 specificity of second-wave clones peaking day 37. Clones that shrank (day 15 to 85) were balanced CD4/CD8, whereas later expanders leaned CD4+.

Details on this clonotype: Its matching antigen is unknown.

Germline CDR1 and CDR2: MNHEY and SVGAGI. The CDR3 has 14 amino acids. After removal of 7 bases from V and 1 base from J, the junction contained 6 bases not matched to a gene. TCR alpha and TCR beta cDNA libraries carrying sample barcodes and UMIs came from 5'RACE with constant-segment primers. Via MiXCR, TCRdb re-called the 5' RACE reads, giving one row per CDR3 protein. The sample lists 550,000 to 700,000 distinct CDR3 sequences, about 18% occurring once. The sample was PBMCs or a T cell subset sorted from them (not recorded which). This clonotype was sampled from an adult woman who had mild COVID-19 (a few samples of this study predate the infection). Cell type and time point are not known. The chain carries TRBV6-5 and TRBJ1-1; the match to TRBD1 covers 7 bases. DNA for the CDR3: TGTGCCAGCATTAGACAGGGAAGGAACACTGAAGCTTTCTTT. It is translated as CASIRQGRNTEAFF.